This T cell receptor (beta chain) was captured by sequencing in a study of blood T cell repertoires in COVID-19 (dated by TCRdb to 2020 to 2022). As for the study more broadly: Collaborator samples came from the United States, Italy and Spain and covered acute and convalescent phases of COVID-19. HLA class I and class II types, where available, came from metadata supplied by the sample provider rather than from assay-based typing. Nearly every sample came with metadata listing a de-identified subject ID, COVID-19 status, age in years and sex. A freely available public database, intended as a resource for researchers studying the immune response to SARS-CoV-2, is where the repertoires were released. The samples were drawn from two sources: the first 160 participants of the ongoing ImmuneRACE study, and over 1,000 subjects contributed by 6 global collaborators. The material from the prospective study consisted of cDNA or gDNA derived from T cells, B-cell-depleted T cells, or PBMCs. The dataset comprised deeply sampled blood TCRbeta repertoires from subjects exposed to, actively infected with, or recovered from COVID-19. Overall study results and their limits: The quantity of clinical and demographic metadata differed by source and by participant and was supplied without curation.

In the prospective study, participants were roughly 18 to 100 years old, resided in 20 to 30 geographic areas of the United States, and were enrolled through a virtual design. In the prospective study, cohorts were assigned on the basis of participant-reported clinical history obtained from a screening survey and a study questionnaire. Exposed participants had been in contact with someone with a PCR-confirmed or clinician-diagnosed COVID-19 case within 2 weeks of study entry. Mobile phlebotomists in the prospective study collected whole blood, serum and a nasopharyngeal or oropharyngeal swab from every participant. Prospective study participants could optionally give additional blood draws and questionnaires over an approximately two-month period. Before DNA extraction, blood samples from the prospective study were shipped at room temperature or frozen. Trimming takes 3 bases from V and 1 base from J, and the germline ends sit 12 bases apart. From the cysteine up to the phenylalanine, the CDR3 has a length of 15 residues. Only the CDR3 portion is preserved as DNA: 45 bases, with reading frame beginning at the first base. For CDR1 and CDR2, the germline V gene lists SNHLY and FYNNEI.

TCRbeta CDR3 regions were amplified from genomic DNA using the immunoSEQ Assay, a bias-controlled multiplex PCR. From the authors' description of their analysis: The number of nucleated cells in each sample was estimated from the amplification of reference gene primers within the assay. To quantify the absolute abundance of each unique TCRbeta CDR3 rearrangement, sequence reads were collapsed and filtered. For each sample, productive Simpson clonality was calculated by taking the square root of Simpson's diversity index across productive rearrangements. TCRdb's version of the immuneACCESS table is confined to in-frame rearrangements and falls short of the full clone set. An unresolved V gene accounts for under half of the shortfall where checked; the remainder is of unknown origin. V, J and clone size are those of that table, while D and trimming were read from the DNA. The sample table contains 200,000 to 250,000 clones; only one count was recorded for about four fifths of them. The ten largest clones take up roughly 4.8% of the sample.

A word on this clone: The clone's antigen remains unknown. Base qualities are missing; no much larger clone stands one base away.

The source of this sequence is a woman in her fifties or sixties who had been exposed to COVID-19. The source material was PBMCs or T cells enriched from blood (not recorded which). The chain couples TRBV2 to TRBJ1-1, with an unclear D gene assignment. The sequenced DNA is TGTGCCAGCAGTGACGGCGGAGTAGGGAACACTGAAGCTTTCTTT. Its amino acids are CASSDGGVGNTEAFF.